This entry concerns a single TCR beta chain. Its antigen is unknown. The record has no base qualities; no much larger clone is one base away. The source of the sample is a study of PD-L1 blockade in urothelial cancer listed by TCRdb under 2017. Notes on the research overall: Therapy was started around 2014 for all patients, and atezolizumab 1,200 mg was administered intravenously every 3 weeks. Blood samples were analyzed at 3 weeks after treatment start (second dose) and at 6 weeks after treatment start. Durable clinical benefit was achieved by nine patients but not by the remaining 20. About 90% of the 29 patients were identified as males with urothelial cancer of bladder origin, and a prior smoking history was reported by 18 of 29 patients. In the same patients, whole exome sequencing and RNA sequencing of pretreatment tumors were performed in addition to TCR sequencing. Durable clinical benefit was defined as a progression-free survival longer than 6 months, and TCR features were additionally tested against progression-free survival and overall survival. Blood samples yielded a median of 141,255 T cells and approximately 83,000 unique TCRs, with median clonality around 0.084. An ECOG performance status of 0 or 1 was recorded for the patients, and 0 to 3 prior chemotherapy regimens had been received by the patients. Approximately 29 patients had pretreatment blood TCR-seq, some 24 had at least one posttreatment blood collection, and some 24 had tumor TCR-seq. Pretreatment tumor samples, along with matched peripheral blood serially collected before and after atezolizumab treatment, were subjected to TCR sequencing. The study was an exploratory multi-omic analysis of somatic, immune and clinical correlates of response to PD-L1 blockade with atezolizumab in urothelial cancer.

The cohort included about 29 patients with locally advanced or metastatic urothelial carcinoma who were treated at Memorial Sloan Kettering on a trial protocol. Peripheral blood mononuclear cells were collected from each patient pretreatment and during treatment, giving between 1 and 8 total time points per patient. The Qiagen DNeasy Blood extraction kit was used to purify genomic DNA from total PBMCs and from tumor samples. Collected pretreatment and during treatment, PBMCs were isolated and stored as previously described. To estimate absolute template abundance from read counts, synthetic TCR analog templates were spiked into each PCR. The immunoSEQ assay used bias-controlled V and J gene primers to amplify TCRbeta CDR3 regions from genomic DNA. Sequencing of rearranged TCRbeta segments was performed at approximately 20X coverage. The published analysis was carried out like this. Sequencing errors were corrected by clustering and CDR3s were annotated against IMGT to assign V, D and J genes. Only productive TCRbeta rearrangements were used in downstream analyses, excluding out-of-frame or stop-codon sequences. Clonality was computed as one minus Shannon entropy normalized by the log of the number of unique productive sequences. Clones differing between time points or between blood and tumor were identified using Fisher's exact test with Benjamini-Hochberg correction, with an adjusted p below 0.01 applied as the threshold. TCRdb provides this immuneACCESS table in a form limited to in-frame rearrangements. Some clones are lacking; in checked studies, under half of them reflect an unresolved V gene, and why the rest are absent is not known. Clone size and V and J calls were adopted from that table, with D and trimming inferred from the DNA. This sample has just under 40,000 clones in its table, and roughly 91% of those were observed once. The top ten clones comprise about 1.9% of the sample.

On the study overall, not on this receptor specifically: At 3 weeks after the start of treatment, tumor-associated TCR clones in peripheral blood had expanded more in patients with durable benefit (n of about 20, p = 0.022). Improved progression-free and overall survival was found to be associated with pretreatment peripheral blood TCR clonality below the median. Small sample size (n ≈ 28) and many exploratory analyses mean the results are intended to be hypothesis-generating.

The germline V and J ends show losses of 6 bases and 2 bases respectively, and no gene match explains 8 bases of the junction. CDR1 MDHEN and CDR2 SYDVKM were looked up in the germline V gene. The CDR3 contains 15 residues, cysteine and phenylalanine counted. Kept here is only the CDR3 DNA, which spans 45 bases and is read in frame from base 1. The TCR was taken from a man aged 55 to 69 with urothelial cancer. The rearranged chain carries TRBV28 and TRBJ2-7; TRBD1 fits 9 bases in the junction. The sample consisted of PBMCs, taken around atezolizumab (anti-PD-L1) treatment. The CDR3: CASRSSGQGPYEQYF. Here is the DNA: TGTGCCAGCAGATCGTCGGGACAGGGCCCCTACGAGCAGTACTTC. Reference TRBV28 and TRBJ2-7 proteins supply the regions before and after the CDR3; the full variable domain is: DVKVTQSSRYLVKRTGEKVFLECVQDMDHENMFWYRQDPGLGLRLIYFSYDVKMKEKGDIPEGYSVSREKKERFSLILESASTNQTSMYLCASRSSGQGPYEQYFGPGTRLTVT.